These 10 T cell receptor beta chains were all obtained from the same sample, sequenced in a study of esophageal squamous cell carcinoma under preoperative chemotherapy. Described time point: after preoperative PTX-NDP chemotherapy. In TCRdb, the PCR reads were re-called with MiXCR into one record per CDR3 protein. The table lists approximately 11,000 distinct CDR3 sequences, almost 65% of them singletons, with 25% to 35% in the top ten. Collection took place from a patient given preoperative chemotherapy. The receptors here all came from a human donor with esophageal squamous cell carcinoma. The donor label of this sample is uncertain.

The chain uses TRBV7-2 and TRBJ2-1; possibly TRBD1 for D (5 bases). With 3 bases removed from V and 7 bases from J, the gap between germline ends came to 7 bases. This CDR3 comprises 12 residues. Germline V lookup: CDR1 SGHTA, CDR2 FQGNSA. The CDR3 sequence is CASSLKGNEQFF. In nucleotides, the CDR3 is TGTGCCAGCAGCTTGAAGGGGAATGAGCAGTTCTTC.

This chain connects TRBV6-1 to TRBJ2-3; D is perhaps TRBD2 (7 bases). The CDR3 has 15 residues. V was clipped by 1 base and J by 7 bases, with 15 bases between them. The germline V gene has CDR1 MNHNS and CDR2 SASEGT. The CDR3 DNA sequence: TGTGCCAGCAGTGAAGGGGGGGGGGGCCAAAATACGCAGTATTTT. It translates to CASSEGGGGQNTQYF.

On this clonotype: Its ends do not fully match the called genes, so a read error is possible. The rearrangement joins TRBV6-1 to TRBJ2-5, with a tentative D call TRBD2 (6 bases). The CDR3 covers 15 residues. In germline, CDR1 is MNHNS, CDR2 SASEGT. CDR3: CASRGIGSSAQILNF. The CDR3 DNA sequence: TGTGCCAGCAGGGGGATCGGGTCTAGCGCCCAGATCCTGAATTTC.

Remarks on this clonotype: A junction end diverges from the germline sequence, so it may reflect a read error. V and J are TRBV6-1 and TRBJ2-2; 8 bases match TRBD2. Germline CDR1 is MNHNS and CDR2 is SASEGT. This CDR3 is 22 amino acids long. CDR3 DNA: TGTGCCAGCAGGGGGACTAAGCGGGGGCTGGGCCTACAGGCTGTGGAGCCAGAGGAGCTGTATTTT. This gives the protein CASRGTKRGLGLQAVEPEELYF.

This clonotype was observed a few times. The CDR3 spells CASSGKTSDTQYF. CDR3 bases: TGTGCCAGCAGTGGCAAGACTAGCGATACGCAGTATTTT. This chain connects TRBV6-1 to TRBJ2-3; 7 bases agree with TRBD2. The germline V gene has CDR1 MNHNS and CDR2 SASEGT. The CDR3 sequence is 13 residues long. With V trimmed by 4 bases and J by 6 bases, 4 bases remained unmatched.

This sequence joins TRBV11-2 and TRBJ2-1, with D unclear. The last part of the DNA fits TRBJ2-7 better; the J call may be wrong. Germline-derived CDR1 and CDR2 are SGHAT and FQNNGV. This CDR3 comprises 16 residues. The CDR3 DNA reads as TGTGCCAGCAGCTCCCCCTTCTGGCACAACTCCTACGAGCAGTACTTC. Its translation is CASSSPFWHNSYEQYF.

There are a few counts of this clonotype. The V call is TRBV7-2, the J call TRBJ2-3; D possibly corresponds to TRBD1 (6 bases). The CDR3 loop spans 13 amino acids. The V end was cut by 3 bases, the J end by 5 bases, with 9 bases between. Per the germline V gene, CDR1 is SGHTA and CDR2 is FQGNSA. CDR3 in DNA: TGTGCCAGCAGCTTCGCGACAGGAGATACGCAGTATTTT. It encodes CASSFATGDTQYF.

This clonotype was detected only once. This chain connects TRBV12-3 or TRBV12-4 to TRBJ1-5, with D unclear. V lost 4 bases and J lost 6, with 13 bases in between. The CDR3 length is 14 residues. The CDR3 reads CASSSRSPSQPQHF. CDR3 DNA sequence: TGTGCCAGCAGTTCTCGCAGCCCCTCTCAGCCCCAGCATTTT.

The gene calls are TRBV7-2 and TRBJ2-1; 9 bases match TRBD2. With 2 bases clipped from V and 4 bases from J, the junction kept 3 bases outside the gene matches. The CDR3 runs 15 residues. Germline CDR1 SGHTA, CDR2 FQGNSA. CDR3 amino acids: CASSLMSGGYNEQFF. CDR3 DNA: TGTGCCAGCAGCTTAATGAGCGGGGGGTACAATGAGCAGTTCTTC.

This rearrangement joins TRBV6-1 to TRBJ2-1; perhaps TRBD1 as D (5 bases). The J call may not be correct, given that the DNA end is closer to TRBJ2-7. CDR1 MNHNS and CDR2 SASEGT come from the germline V gene. The length of the CDR3 is 19 residues. The CDR3 is CASSDWYMDKIALLYEQYF. The CDR3 nucleotides are TGTGCCAGCAGTGACTGGTATATGGACAAAATAGCCCTCCTGTACGAGCAGTACTTC.